This T cell receptor (beta chain) was observed in a study of shared clonotypes between healthy human individuals. Generated by immunoSEQ multiplex PCR, the TCRdb table keeps only in-frame clones and is missing some. Of 450,000 to 500,000 clones detected, around 78% appear once; the ten largest clones hold roughly 13%. Germline-derived CDR1 and CDR2 are KGHSH and LQKENI. CDR3 size: 18 residues. V was clipped by 3 bases and J by 0 bases; unmatched bases: 9. As concerns this clone: Its antigen remains unknown.

Study observations and caveats: An anticipated effect of sequencing depth on clonotype sharing among donors was recognized.

Input material: PBMCs. This clonotype originated in a woman in her thirties or forties in good health. Some clones in this sample may be carry-over from other donors' samples. The chain is built from TRBV18 and TRBJ2-2, with 8 bases fitting TRBD1. The CDR3 nucleotides are TGTGCCAGCTCACCGAGGAGGACAGGGACAACGAACACCGGGGAGCTGTTTTTT. This sequence encodes CASSPRRTGTTNTGELFF. The full variable domain, completed using reference TRBV18 and TRBJ2-2, is NAGVMQNPRHLVRRRGQEARLRCSPMKGHSHVYWYRQLPEEGLKFMVYLQKENIIDESGMPKERFSAEFPKEGPSILRIQQVVRGDSAAYFCASSPRRTGTTNTGELFFGEGSRLTVL.